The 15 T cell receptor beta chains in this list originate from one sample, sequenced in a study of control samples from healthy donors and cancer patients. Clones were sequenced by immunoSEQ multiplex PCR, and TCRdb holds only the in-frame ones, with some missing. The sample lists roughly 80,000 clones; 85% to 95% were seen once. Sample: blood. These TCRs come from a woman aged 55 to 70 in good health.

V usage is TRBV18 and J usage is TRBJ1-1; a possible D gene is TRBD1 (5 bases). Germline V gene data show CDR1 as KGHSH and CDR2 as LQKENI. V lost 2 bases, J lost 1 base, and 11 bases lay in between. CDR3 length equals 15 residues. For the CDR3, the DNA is TGTGCCAGCTCACCAACAGGAAACAAGAACACTGAAGCTTTCTTT. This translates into CASSPTGNKNTEAFF.

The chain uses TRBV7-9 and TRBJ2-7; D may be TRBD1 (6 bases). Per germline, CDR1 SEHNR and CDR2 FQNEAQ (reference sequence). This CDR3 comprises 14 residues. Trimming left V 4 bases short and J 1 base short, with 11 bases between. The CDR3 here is CASSSGARSYEQYF. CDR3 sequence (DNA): TGTGCCAGCAGCTCAGGGGCACGATCCTACGAGCAGTACTTC.

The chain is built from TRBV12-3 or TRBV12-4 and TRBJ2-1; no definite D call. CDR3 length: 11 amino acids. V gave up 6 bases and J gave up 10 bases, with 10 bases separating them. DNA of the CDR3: TGTGCCAGCAGCCTTATGCGGGAGCAGTTCTTC. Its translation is CASSLMREQFF.

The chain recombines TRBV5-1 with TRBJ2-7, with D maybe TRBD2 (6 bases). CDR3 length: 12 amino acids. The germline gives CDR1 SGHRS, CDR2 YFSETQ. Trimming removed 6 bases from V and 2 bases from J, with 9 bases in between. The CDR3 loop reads CASKAGTYEQYF. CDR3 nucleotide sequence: TGCGCCAGCAAGGCGGGAACCTACGAGCAGTACTTC. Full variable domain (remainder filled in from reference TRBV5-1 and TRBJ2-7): KAGVTQTPRYLIKTRGQQVTLSCSPISGHRSVSWYQQTPGQGLQFLFEYFSETQRNKGNFPGRFSGRQFSNSRSEMNVSTLELGDSALYLCASKAGTYEQYFGPGTRLTVT.

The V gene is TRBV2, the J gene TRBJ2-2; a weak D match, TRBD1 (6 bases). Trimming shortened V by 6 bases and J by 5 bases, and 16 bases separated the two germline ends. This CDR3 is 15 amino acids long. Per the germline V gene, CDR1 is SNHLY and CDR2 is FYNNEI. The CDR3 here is CASRKTGISTGELFF. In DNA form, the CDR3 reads TGTGCCAGCAGAAAAACAGGGATATCGACCGGGGAGCTGTTTTTT. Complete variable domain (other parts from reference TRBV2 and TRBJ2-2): EPEVTQTPSHQVTQMGQEVILRCVPISNHLYFYWYRQILGQKVEFLVSFYNNEISEKSEIFDDQFSVERPDGSNFTLKIRSTKLEDSAMYFCASRKTGISTGELFFGEGSRLTVL.

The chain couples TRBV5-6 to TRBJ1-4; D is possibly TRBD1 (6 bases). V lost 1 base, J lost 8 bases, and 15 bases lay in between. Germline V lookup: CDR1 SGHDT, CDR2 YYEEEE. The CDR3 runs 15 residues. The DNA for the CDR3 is TGTGCCAGCAGCTTGCTTGGTACAGGGAACGAAAAACTGTTTTTT. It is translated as CASSLLGTGNEKLFF.

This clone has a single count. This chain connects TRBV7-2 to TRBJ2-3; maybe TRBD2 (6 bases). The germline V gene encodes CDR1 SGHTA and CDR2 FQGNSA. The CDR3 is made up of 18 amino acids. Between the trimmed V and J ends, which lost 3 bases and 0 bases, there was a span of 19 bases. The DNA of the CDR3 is TGTGCCAGCAGCTTCTTACTTTCCGGGACTGCAAGCACAGATACGCAGTATTTT. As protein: CASSFLLSGTASTDTQYF.

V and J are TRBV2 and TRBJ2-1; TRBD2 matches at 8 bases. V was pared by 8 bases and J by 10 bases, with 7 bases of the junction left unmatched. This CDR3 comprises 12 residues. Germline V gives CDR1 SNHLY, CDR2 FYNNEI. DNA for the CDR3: TGTGCCAGCTGGGGCGTAGCGGGAGAGCAGTTCTTC. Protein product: CASWGVAGEQFF.

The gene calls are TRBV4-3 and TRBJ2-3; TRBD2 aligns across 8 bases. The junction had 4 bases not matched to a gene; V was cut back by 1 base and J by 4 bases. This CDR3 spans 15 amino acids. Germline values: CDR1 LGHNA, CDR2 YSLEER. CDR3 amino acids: CASSQGGAGADTQYF. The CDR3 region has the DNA TGCGCCAGCAGCCAAGGGGGAGCGGGAGCAGATACGCAGTATTTT.

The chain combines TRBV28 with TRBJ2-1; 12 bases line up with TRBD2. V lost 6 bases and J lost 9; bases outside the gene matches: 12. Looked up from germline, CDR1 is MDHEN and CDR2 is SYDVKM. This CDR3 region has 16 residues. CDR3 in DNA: TGTGCCAGCAGCCTAAGGACTAGCGGGATGGAGGCTGAGCAGTTCTTC. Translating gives CASSLRTSGMEAEQFF.

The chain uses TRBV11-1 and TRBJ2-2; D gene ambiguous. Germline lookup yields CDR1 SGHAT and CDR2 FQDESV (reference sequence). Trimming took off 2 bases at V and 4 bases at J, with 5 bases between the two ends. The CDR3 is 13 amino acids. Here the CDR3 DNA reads TGTGCCAGCAGCTTATTTAGCACCGGGGAGCTGTTTTTT. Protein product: CASSLFSTGELFF.

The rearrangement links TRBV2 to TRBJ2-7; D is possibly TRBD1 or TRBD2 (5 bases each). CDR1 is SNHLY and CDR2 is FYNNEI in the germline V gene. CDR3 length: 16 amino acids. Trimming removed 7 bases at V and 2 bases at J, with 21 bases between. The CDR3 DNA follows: TGTGCCAGCACTCCGGGGCCGGGGCTGGTCACCTACGAGCAGTACTTC. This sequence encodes CASTPGPGLVTYEQYF.

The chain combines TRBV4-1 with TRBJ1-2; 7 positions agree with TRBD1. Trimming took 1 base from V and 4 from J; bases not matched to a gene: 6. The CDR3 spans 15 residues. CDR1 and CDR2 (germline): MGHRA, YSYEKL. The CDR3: CASSQAPQGGYGYTF. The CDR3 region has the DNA TGCGCCAGCAGCCAAGCTCCCCAGGGGGGCTATGGCTACACCTTC.

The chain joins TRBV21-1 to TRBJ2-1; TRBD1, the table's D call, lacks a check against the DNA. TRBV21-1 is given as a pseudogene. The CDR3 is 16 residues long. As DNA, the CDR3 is TGTGCCAGCAGCTACCCACAGGGGGCCACCTACAATGAGCAGTTCTTC. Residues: CASSYPQGATYNEQFF.

CDR3 residues: CASSVAPNYEQYF. In DNA, the CDR3 is TGTGCCAGCAGTGTGGCACCCAACTACGAGCAGTACTTC. This rearrangement joins TRBV2 to TRBJ2-7, with D unresolved. V lost 4 bases and J 3 bases, leaving 10 bases between the germline ends. CDR1 and CDR2 from the germline V gene are SNHLY and FYNNEI. This CDR3 is built from 13 residues.